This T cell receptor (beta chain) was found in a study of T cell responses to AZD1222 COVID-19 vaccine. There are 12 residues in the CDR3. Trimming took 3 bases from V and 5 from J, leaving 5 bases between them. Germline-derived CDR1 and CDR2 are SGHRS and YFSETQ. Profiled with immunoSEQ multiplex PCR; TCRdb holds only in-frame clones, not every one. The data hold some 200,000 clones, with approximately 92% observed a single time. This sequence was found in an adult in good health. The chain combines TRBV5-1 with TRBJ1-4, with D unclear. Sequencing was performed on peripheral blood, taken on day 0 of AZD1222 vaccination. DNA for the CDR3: TGCGCCAGCAGCTCGCGGAATGAAAAACTGTTTTTT. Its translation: CASSSRNEKLFF.